This TCR beta chain is drawn from a study of type 1 and type 2 diabetes patients. Study-wide background: The cohort mixed type 1 diabetes, type 2 diabetes and nondiabetic donors.

No donor had another autoimmune disease or recent infection within four weeks. The CDR3 totals 15 residues. Trimming shortened V by 10 bases and J by 5 bases, and 20 bases separated the two germline ends. Genomic DNA was the PCR template. The TCR beta CDR3 region was amplified using 30 forward and 13 reverse primers. TCRdb re-called the multiplex PCR reads through MiXCR, storing one row per CDR3 protein. The data contain 280,000 or so distinct CDR3 sequences, roughly 48% of them seen just once; the ten biggest clones take up 12% to 15%. V usage is TRBV12-3 or TRBV12-4 and J usage is TRBJ2-2; TRBD2 is a possible D gene (7 bases). This clonotype was sampled from a man aged 18 to 35 with type 2 diabetes. Material: peripheral blood mononuclear cells (PBMCs). The CDR3 DNA sequence: TGTGCCATCTCAGGCGGGGGCGCCGGAACCGGGGAGCTGTTTTTT. This sequence encodes CAISGGGAGTGELFF.